This T cell receptor beta chain was sequenced during a study of identical twins. Study findings and constraints: Analyses of zero insertions could be partly confounded by invariant MAIT and iNKT cells. Without tracking the same donors, conclusions rested on cross-sectional statistical analysis. Within cord blood, abundant beta clonotypes carried fewer insertions, but memory repertoires showed no such trend.

The germline CDR1 and CDR2 sequences are DFQATT and SNEGSKA (reference sequence). The CDR3 consists of 16 residues. For this clonotype: Its target is not known. At one boundary the junction diverges from the germline segment, which might be a read error.

TCRdb reprocessed the 5' RACE reads via MiXCR and lists one record per CDR3 protein. The table lists 540,000 or so distinct CDR3 sequences, 20% to 25% of them singletons. This sample was also put to use in a study of yellow fever vaccine responses in identical twins.

The TCR was taken from a woman aged 18-35 years in good health. Sequencing was done on a sample of CD4+ T cells sorted from blood. The V call is TRBV20-1, the J call TRBJ2-3, with 7 nucleotides matching TRBD2. CDR3 region: CCARDQASGVGDTQYF. The DNA of the CDR3 is TGCTGTGCTAGAGATCAAGCTAGCGGCGTGGGAGATACGCAGTATTTT.